This T cell receptor beta chain comes out of a study of CD8 T cells in Susac syndrome. Study-wide points: Acknowledgment was made by the study that its TCR sequencing and HLA analysis involved a relatively small number of individuals.

Sequencing of TCR beta was carried out in blood CD8+ and CD4+ T cells. This CDR3 spans 17 amino acids. The trim removed 4 bases at V and 4 bases at J, leaving 10 bases unmatched. Germline CDR1 SQVTM, CDR2 ANQGSEA. When the RNA was reverse transcribed, random hexamers were used with an input of about 0.5 to 1 ug. An immunoSEQ multiplex PCR generated amplified TCR beta CDR3 products spanning 54 Vbeta and 13 Jbeta. One entry per CDR3 protein results from TCRdb running MiXCR on the immunoSEQ multiplex PCR reads. The sample contains about 210,000 distinct CDR3 sequences, 95% of which appear only once. This clonotype was observed a few times. Its antigen is not known.

Input material: CD4+ T cells from PBMCs. The clonotype comes from a human donor with multiple sclerosis. The chain uses TRBV29-1 and TRBJ2-3, with 14 bases matching TRBD2. In nucleotides, the CDR3 is TGCAGCGTTGGCTTCGGGACTAGCGGGAGTAGGGCAGATACGCAGTATTTT. Protein: CSVGFGTSGSRADTQYF.